The 21 T cell receptor beta chains below come from one sample, sequenced in a study of blood T cells in healthy people across ages. Sample-barcoded 5' priming and a J-beta primer mix drove a second PCR of about 6 to 12 cycles. TCRdb reprocessed the 5' RACE reads with MiXCR, giving one entry per CDR3 protein. The sample has more than 800,000 distinct CDR3 sequences, less than 35% seen once; the top ten hold about 18%. Sequenced sample: blood. The receptors originated from a woman older than 75 in good health.

This chain links TRBV7-9 with TRBJ2-5; TRBD2 agrees at 11 bases. Germline assignment: CDR1 SEHNR and CDR2 FQNEAQ (reference sequence). CDR3 length equals 14 residues. The V and J ends lost 10 bases and 11 bases, in that order; junction bases with no gene match: 15. As DNA, the CDR3 is TGTGCCACTAAGGGACTAGCGGCCTACAATGAGCAGTACTTC. Residues: CATKGLAAYNEQYF.

This clonotype has a count of ten or more. The chain links TRBV6-2 or TRBV6-3 to TRBJ2-3, with 9 bases matching TRBD1. V lost 7 bases and J lost 4; bases outside the gene matches: 3. The V gene's germline CDR1 is MNHEY and CDR2 SVGEGT. The length of the CDR3 is 13 residues. This CDR3 reads CASTNRGPDTQYF. The CDR3 DNA reads as TGTGCCAGCACCAACAGGGGGCCAGATACGCAGTATTTT.

On this clonotype: The junction does not match germline at one end; this may be a read error. CDR3 protein: CASSAPQGRFAGADVLTF. The CDR3 DNA follows: TGTGCCAGCAGTGCCCCGCAGGGGCGCTTTGCGGGGGCCGACGTCCTGACTTTC. The chain carries TRBV6-2 or TRBV6-3 and TRBJ2-6, with D maybe TRBD2 (7 bases). Germline V gene data show CDR1 as MNHEY and CDR2 as SVGEGT. The CDR3 spans 18 residues.

The V gene is TRBV4-1, the J gene TRBJ1-1, with a tentative D call TRBD1 (5 bases). Germline V lookup: CDR1 MGHRA, CDR2 YSYEKL. CDR3 length equals 15 residues. Trimming shortened V by 3 bases and J by 0 bases, and 11 bases separated the two germline ends. In DNA, the CDR3 is TGCGCCAGCAGCCACAGGGTGCAGCTGAACACTGAAGCTTTCTTT. Its translation: CASSHRVQLNTEAFF.

This clonotype came up a few times. A clone one base away is much larger, so this may be a read error. This chain connects TRBV20-1 to TRBJ2-5; the D gene could be TRBD1 or TRBD2 (5 bases each). The J call is doubtful: the DNA matches TRBJ2-7 better. The CDR3 length is 12 residues. Germline-derived CDR1 and CDR2 are DFQATT and SNEGSKA (reference sequence). The CDR3 nucleotides read TGCAGTGCTCCCGGGACGTCGAACGAGCAGTACGTC. It is translated as CSAPGTSNEQYV.

The V gene is TRBV20-1, the J gene TRBJ1-2; D perhaps matches TRBD1 (5 bases). Trimming shortened V by 5 bases and J by 7 bases, and 20 bases separated the two germline ends. CDR1 and CDR2 from the germline V gene are DFQATT and SNEGSKA (reference sequence). The CDR3 runs to 14 residues. The CDR3 region is CSAGGKREFGGYTF. In DNA, the CDR3 is TGCAGTGCTGGGGGTAAAAGGGAATTTGGTGGCTACACCTTC.

This clonotype showed up many times. V and J are TRBV5-5 and TRBJ2-5, with D perhaps matching TRBD2 (5 bases). This CDR3 has 13 amino acids. Germline V lookup: CDR1 SGHKS, CDR2 YYEKEE (reference sequence). Deletions cut 1 base from V and 5 bases from J, with 9 bases between. The DNA for the CDR3 is TGTGCCAGCAGCTTGCTAGCCGGGGAGACCCAGTACTTC. The encoded protein is CASSLLAGETQYF.

CDR3 coding DNA: TGTGCCAGCAGCTCTCATCCGGGGGGTAATGAAAAACTGTTTTTT. Translating it yields CASSSHPGGNEKLFF. The chain employs TRBV5-5 and TRBJ1-4; possibly TRBD1 for D (5 bases). V was clipped by 3 bases and J by 4 bases, with 13 bases between them. Germline CDR1 is SGHKS and CDR2 is YYEKEE (reference sequence). The CDR3 has 15 amino acids.

In its sample, this clonotype was seen many times. The CDR3 loop is CSARADREAQGYTF. The DNA of the CDR3 is TGCAGTGCTAGGGCTGACAGGGAGGCGCAAGGCTACACCTTC. This chain uses TRBV20-1 with TRBJ1-2, with 7 nucleotides matching TRBD1. CDR3 length: 14 residues. V was pared by 3 bases and J by 8 bases, with 12 bases of the junction left unmatched. Germline-derived CDR1 and CDR2 are DFQATT and SNEGSKA (reference sequence).

Concerning this clonotype: This may stem from a read error, because a much larger clone lies one nucleotide away. The gene calls are TRBV20-1 and TRBJ2-5; 7 bases fit TRBD1. The J call could be wrong; TRBJ2-1 is a better fit for the DNA end. Germline V gives CDR1 DFQATT, CDR2 SNEGSKA (reference sequence). This CDR3 comprises 14 residues. DNA for the CDR3: TGCAGTGCTAGAGATCCGACAGGGTTGGAGACCCAGTTCTTC. Its protein product is CSARDPTGLETQFF.

This clonotype showed up many times. The J gene is TRBJ2-1, the V gene TRBV4-3; 8 bases are a match to TRBD2. Germline V gene sequence: CDR1 LGHNA, CDR2 YSLEER. CDR3 length: 17 amino acids. V shed 0 bases and J 8 bases; nucleotides not matched to a gene: 12. This chain's CDR3 is CASSQDGGSPGGDEQFF. In nucleotides, the CDR3 is TGCGCCAGCAGCCAAGATGGCGGTAGCCCGGGGGGGGATGAGCAGTTCTTC.

The V gene is TRBV20-1, the J gene TRBJ2-1, with 7 nucleotides matching TRBD1. The trim removed 2 bases at V and 5 bases at J, leaving 6 bases unmatched. Germline loops: CDR1 DFQATT, CDR2 SNEGSKA (reference sequence). CDR3 length equals 14 residues. Written as DNA, the CDR3 is TGCAGTGCTAGATTAGGGGGCAAACACAATGAGCAGTTCTTC. This translates into CSARLGGKHNEQFF.

The CDR3 here is CASRPTSSYGYTF. In DNA, the CDR3 is TGTGCCAGCAGACCCACCTCGTCGTATGGCTACACCTTC. The gene calls are TRBV6-2 or TRBV6-3 and TRBJ1-2; D is uncertain. The CDR3 is made up of 13 amino acids. V was pared by 6 bases and J by 5 bases, with 13 bases between. The V gene's germline CDR1 is MNHEY and CDR2 SVGEGT.

The chain couples TRBV6-2 or TRBV6-3 to TRBJ1-2, with TRBD1 matching over 11 bases. J was trimmed by 5 bases and V by 2 bases; bases with no gene match: 4. The CDR3 contains 15 residues. The germline gives CDR1 MNHEY, CDR2 SVGEGT. The CDR3 is CASSYLGQGAYGYTF. The CDR3 region has the DNA TGTGCCAGCAGTTACCTAGGACAGGGGGCTTATGGCTACACCTTC.

This clonotype was seen more than once but under ten times. The chain employs TRBV29-1 and TRBJ2-4; D is ambiguous. The J call could be wrong; TRBJ2-7 is a better fit for the DNA end. Germline V gives CDR1 SQVTM, CDR2 ANQGSEA. This CDR3 region has 13 residues. The CDR3 DNA reads TGCAGCGCATATAAGGCAAGCACCTACGAGCAGTACTTC. Encoded protein: CSAYKASTYEQYF.

This clonotype occurred a few times. V and J are TRBV2 and TRBJ2-5, with D possibly TRBD2 on 5 matching bases. V was pared by 11 bases and J by 4 bases, with 11 bases between. The CDR3 extends over 11 amino acids. Germline CDR1 and CDR2: SNHLY and FYNNEI. DNA for the CDR3: TGTGCCCCCTCAGAGGGAGAGACCCAGTACTTC. Its translation: CAPSEGETQYF.

In this sample, this clonotype turned up many times. The chain carries TRBV7-9 and TRBJ1-6; 7 nucleotides line up with TRBD1. Germline V gene data show CDR1 as SEHNR and CDR2 as FQNEAQ (reference sequence). V shed 5 bases, J shed 6 bases, and the junction held 10 bases outside the gene matches. The CDR3 has 16 residues. The CDR3 reads CASSQQTGWGNSPLHF. The CDR3, as DNA: TGTGCCAGCAGCCAACAGACAGGGTGGGGTAATTCACCCCTCCACTTT.

A remark on this clonotype: Germline is not matched at one junction end, which may reflect a read error. This chain uses TRBV10-1 with TRBJ2-3; perhaps TRBD1 as D (6 bases). Germline V gene lookup returns CDR1 WNHNN and CDR2 SYGVQD (reference sequence). This CDR3 has 13 amino acids. CDR3 DNA: TGCGCCGGCAGCGCAGGGGTGGGGGATACGCAGTATTTT. Translation: CAGSAGVGDTQYF.

Worth noting for this clonotype: One base away lies a much larger clone, so this may be a sequencing read error. The CDR3 carries no conserved terminal phenylalanine or tryptophan, so it likely arises from a read error. The chain is built from TRBV10-3 and TRBJ1-6, with TRBD1 identical over 8 bases. The germline V gene encodes CDR1 ENHRY and CDR2 SYGVKD. With 6 bases clipped from V and 5 bases from J, the junction kept 0 bases outside the gene matches. The CDR3 runs to 13 residues. The CDR3, as DNA: TGTGCCATCAGGGACAGGGATAATTCACCCCTCCACGTT. Translated: CAIRDRDNSPLHV.

Many counts were recorded for this clonotype. The CDR3 bases are TGCGCCAGCAGCCAGAAACAGGGGAGTAATTATGGCTACACCTTC. Its protein is CASSQKQGSNYGYTF. This rearrangement joins TRBV4-3 to TRBJ1-2; 7 bases are shared with TRBD1. Unmatched junction bases numbered 9, after V lost 3 bases and J lost 5 bases. The CDR3 is made up of 15 amino acids. Germline loops: CDR1 LGHNA, CDR2 YSLEER.

This clonotype was detected only a few times. The rearrangement links TRBV5-6 to TRBJ2-7; D may be TRBD1 (6 bases). Deletions cut 0 bases from V and 3 bases from J, with 19 bases between. The CDR3 is made up of 17 amino acids. The germline gives CDR1 SGHDT, CDR2 YYEEEE. CDR3 region: CASSLAGVAGAIYEQYF. The CDR3, as DNA: TGTGCCAGCAGCTTGGCCGGGGTGGCAGGGGCGATCTACGAGCAGTACTTC.